This T cell receptor beta chain was sequenced in a study of response to subunit inactivated influenza vaccine. General study findings and limits: That few new T cells are recruited by each seasonal influenza vaccination was the authors' suggestion.

TCRdb re-derived calls from the RT-PCR reads in MiXCR, one entry per CDR3 protein. The sample has 500,000 to 600,000 distinct CDR3 sequences, roughly 10% seen once. From germline, CDR1 is SGHNT and CDR2 YENEEA. The CDR3 totals 14 residues. Deletions cut 4 bases from V and 6 bases from J, with 12 bases between. As regards this clonotype: Its antigen remains unknown.

This receptor was taken from a man aged 45-65 years who received an inactivated influenza vaccine. Material: PBMCs from blood, obtained on the day of vaccination. The rearrangement uses TRBV11-3 and TRBJ2-2; either TRBD1 or TRBD2 may fit D (5 bases each). The CDR3: CASSYAPGPGELFF. CDR3 sequence (DNA): TGTGCCAGCAGCTATGCACCGGGACCCGGGGAGCTGTTTTTT. Variable domain in full (rest from reference TRBV11-3 and TRBJ2-2): EAGVVQSPRYKIIEKKQPVAFWCNPISGHNTLYWYLQNLGQGPELLIRYENEEAVDDSQLPKDRFSAERLKGVDSTLKIQPAELGDSAVYLCASSYAPGPGELFFGEGSRLTVL.